This TCR beta chain was documented in a study of T-cell memory formation after mild COVID-19. CDR1 and CDR2 from the germline V gene are SGHRS and YFSETQ. V lost 0 bases and J lost 3, with 10 bases in between. The CDR3 totals 14 residues. The count of this clonotype is one. TCRdb re-derived calls from the 5' RACE reads in MiXCR, one entry per CDR3 protein. The sample gives more than 400,000 distinct CDR3 sequences, roughly 20% of which show up once; roughly an eighth is in the top ten. The receptor's source is an adult woman who had mild COVID-19 (a few samples of this study predate the infection). Cell type and time point are not known. Sequencing input: PBMCs or a T cell subset sorted from them (not recorded which). The rearrangement uses TRBV5-1 and TRBJ2-7; D perhaps matches TRBD1 (5 bases). CDR3 coding DNA: TGCGCCAGCAGCTTGGGGGCAAGGGGCTACGAGCAGTACTTC. Amino acid sequence: CASSLGARGYEQYF.